The sequence of this T cell receptor (beta chain) was determined in a study of identical twins. The ends lost 3 bases at V and 5 bases at J; junction bases unmatched: 3. The CDR3 runs to 13 residues. The germline V gene encodes CDR1 DFQATT and CDR2 SNEGSKA (reference sequence). TCRdb fed the 5' RACE reads into MiXCR, producing one record per CDR3 protein. The table shows fewer than 500,000 distinct CDR3 sequences, with 20% to 25% occurring only once. This clonotype has more than one count but fewer than ten. These data are also associated with another study on T cells expressing NK-cell markers. That source reports: The study sequenced eight donors, seven HCMV-seropositive and one seronegative. Alpha-beta TCR T cells were the sole sorting target in several experiments, owing to an anti-gamma-delta TCR antibody.

The chain combines TRBV20-1 with TRBJ1-1, with TRBD1 identical over 10 bases. Sequencing used CD4+ T cells sorted from blood. The receptor was derived from a woman between 18 and 30 years old in good health. The CDR3: CSASRDRGTEAFF. The CDR3 nucleotides are TGCAGTGCTAGCCGGGACAGGGGAACTGAAGCTTTCTTT.